This record concerns one T cell receptor beta chain sequence. The antigen is not known. Using RNA template, CDR3s of TCR alpha and beta were amplified with iRepertoire arm-PCR. One entry per CDR3 protein results from TCRdb running MiXCR on the multiplex PCR reads. This sample has about 93,000 distinct CDR3 sequences; 40% occur once, and the top ten carry 35% to 45%. This entry is derived from a study of glioma-infiltrating T cells. Notes on the study in general: Tissue and blood shared very few CDR3 sequences.

Germline trimming cut 9 bases from V and 4 bases from J; bases unmatched to any gene: 6. From germline, CDR1 is LNHNV and CDR2 YYDKDF (reference sequence). CDR3 length: 14 residues. This sequence joins TRBV15 and TRBJ2-1, with 10 bases fitting TRBD1. The TCR was taken from a human donor with low-grade glioma or glioblastoma, undergoing nonglioma brain surgery, or in good health (not recorded which). The specimen sequenced was glioma tissue, nonneoplastic brain tissue, or PBMCs (not recorded which). The CDR3 protein is CATQPGQGYNEQFF. The DNA of the CDR3 is TGTGCCACGCAACCGGGACAGGGGTACAATGAGCAGTTCTTC.